This TCR beta chain was profiled in a study of beta chain features in type 1 diabetes. The study's findings and limits: PCR, the amplification step, might favor shorter templates, equally in patients and controls.

Trimming took 2 bases from V and 2 from J, leaving 9 bases between them. From germline, CDR1 is MDHEN and CDR2 SYDVKM. The CDR3 covers 14 residues. Turning to this clone: The antigen is unknown.

Investigators reverse transcribed all isolated RNA, so they sequenced expressed TCRB transcripts. Clones were sequenced by immunoSEQ multiplex PCR, and TCRdb holds only the in-frame ones, with some missing. The sample carries 130,000 or so clones, 9.5% to 10% recorded once. Naive, central memory, regulatory and stem cell-like memory cells within the CD4+ compartment were sorted using CD45RO/CCR7/CD25/CD127/CD95/CD27. Sequenced: central memory CD4+ T cells from blood. The origin of this receptor is a woman aged 40 to 50 in good health. The chain uses TRBV28 and TRBJ1-1; D is unresolved. CDR3 amino acids: CASSLTSSNTEAFF. The CDR3 bases are TGTGCCAGCAGTTTAACCTCTAGTAACACTGAAGCTTTCTTT.